The 28 T cell receptor beta chains reported below all come from one sample, sequenced in a study of blood T cell repertoires in COVID-19. The table came from immunoSEQ multiplex PCR; TCRdb's copy has only in-frame clones and leaves some out. The sample yields about 75,000 clones, about 74% seen once. Sequencing was done on a sample of peripheral blood. These TCRs come from a human donor with acute or convalescent COVID-19. The donor label of this sample is uncertain.

J is TRBJ2-1 and V is TRBV11-3; 11 bases are a match to TRBD2. The J segment lost 4 bases and the V segment lost 5 bases, leaving 7 bases of the junction unmatched. This CDR3 region has 16 residues. Germline V gene sequence: CDR1 SGHNT, CDR2 YENEEA. The CDR3 protein is CASSPGLAETYNEQFF. The CDR3 nucleotides read TGTGCCAGCAGCCCGGGACTAGCGGAGACATACAATGAGCAGTTCTTC.

This rearrangement joins TRBV28 to TRBJ2-1; TRBD2 agrees at 13 bases. Trimming cost V 4 bases and J 7 bases; bases outside gene matches: 7. The V gene's germline CDR1 is MDHEN and CDR2 SYDVKM. The CDR3 loop spans 16 amino acids. CDR3 sequence reads: CASSSTRTSGSNEQFF. The CDR3 nucleotides are TGTGCCAGCAGTTCCACCAGGACTAGCGGGAGTAATGAGCAGTTCTTC. Drawing the rest from reference TRBV28 and TRBJ2-1, the complete variable domain is DVKVTQSSRYLVKRTGEKVFLECVQDMDHENMFWYRQDPGLGLRLIYFSYDVKMKEKGDIPEGYSVSREKKERFSLILESASTNQTSMYLCASSSTRTSGSNEQFFGPGTRLTVL.

V usage is TRBV5-1 and J usage is TRBJ2-7; 9 bases match TRBD1. The CDR3 is 14 residues long. J lost 2 bases, V lost 4 bases, and 4 bases had no gene match. Germline CDR1 reads SGHRS; CDR2 reads YFSETQ. For the CDR3, the DNA is TGCGCCAGCAGCGTCCGGGACAGGGCCTACGAGCAGTACTTC. It is translated as CASSVRDRAYEQYF. The full variable domain, rest sourced from reference TRBV5-1 and TRBJ2-7, is KAGVTQTPRYLIKTRGQQVTLSCSPISGHRSVSWYQQTPGQGLQFLFEYFSETQRNKGNFPGRFSGRQFSNSRSEMNVSTLELGDSALYLCASSVRDRAYEQYFGPGTRLTVT.

V gene TRBV5-1 combines with J gene TRBJ2-1; 10 bases map to TRBD2. In germline, CDR1 is SGHRS, CDR2 YFSETQ. J gave up 2 bases and V 7 bases, and 9 bases lay outside the gene matches. The CDR3 length is 16 residues. The CDR3 sequence is CASARPSGSPYNEQFF. CDR3 bases: TGCGCCAGCGCCCGGCCTAGCGGGAGCCCCTACAATGAGCAGTTCTTC.

The chain has TRBV29-1 and TRBJ2-1; 11 positions match TRBD2. The CDR3 sequence is 14 residues long. Losses at the gene ends were 5 bases for V and 4 bases for J; bases not matched to a gene: 4. From germline, CDR1 is SQVTM and CDR2 ANQGSEA. CDR3 in amino acids: CSVLAGGTYNEQFF. The CDR3 nucleotides read TGCAGCGTTCTAGCGGGGGGTACTTACAATGAGCAGTTCTTC.

The CDR3 DNA follows: TGTGCCACCAGCAGAGACCGGACAGGGGAGAACACCGGGGAGCTGTTTTTT. Encoded protein: CATSRDRTGENTGELFF. The chain has TRBV15 and TRBJ2-2, with 9 bases matching TRBD1. The ends lost 0 bases at V and 1 base at J; junction bases unmatched: 3. Germline V gene lookup returns CDR1 LNHNV and CDR2 YYDKDF (reference sequence). The CDR3 covers 17 residues. The full variable domain, completed using reference TRBV15 and TRBJ2-2, is DAMVIQNPRYQVTQFGKPVTLSCSQTLNHNVMYWYQQKSSQAPKLLFHYYDKDFNNEADTPDNFQSRRPNTSFCFLDIRSPGLGDTAMYLCATSRDRTGENTGELFFGEGSRLTVL.

CDR3 residues: CASSLAGDRTDTQYF. CDR3 nucleotides: TGTGCCAGCAGTCTAGCGGGCGACCGCACAGATACGCAGTATTTT. The chain joins TRBV28 to TRBJ2-3; 8 nucleotides match TRBD2. In germline, CDR1 is MDHEN, CDR2 SYDVKM. CDR3 length equals 15 residues. The junction had 5 bases not matched to a gene; V was cut back by 5 bases and J by 1 base. The full variable domain, with the rest looked up from reference TRBV28 and TRBJ2-3, is DVKVTQSSRYLVKRTGEKVFLECVQDMDHENMFWYRQDPGLGLRLIYFSYDVKMKEKGDIPEGYSVSREKKERFSLILESASTNQTSMYLCASSLAGDRTDTQYFGPGTRLTVL.

V gene TRBV7-2 combines with J gene TRBJ2-3; 8 bases match TRBD1. The CDR3 spans 16 residues. Germline V CDR1 and CDR2: SGHTA, FQGNSA. V lost 5 bases, J lost 0 bases, and 7 bases stayed unmatched. The CDR3 region has the DNA TGTGCCAGCAGCCTTTACAGGGGGACGAGCACAGATACGCAGTATTTT. Its protein is CASSLYRGTSTDTQYF.

This rearrangement joins TRBV6-5 to TRBJ2-1; a possible D gene is TRBD2 (5 bases). Per the germline V gene, CDR1 is MNHEY and CDR2 is SVGAGI. V was shortened by 8 bases and J by 8 bases, with 16 bases between the two germline ends. The CDR3 spans 13 residues. Here the CDR3 DNA reads TGTGCCAGCTTGGCTAGCCCCTTCGATGAGCAGTTCTTC. Translated: CASLASPFDEQFF.

Worth noting for this clone: Relative to the germline gene, one junction end is altered; a read error may explain this. V usage is TRBV7-2 and J usage is TRBJ2-1, with 8 bases fitting TRBD2. The CDR3 length is 13 residues. In germline, CDR1 is SGHTA, CDR2 FQGNSA. The CDR3 sequence is CASNLLADNEQFF. CDR3 bases: TGTGCCAGCAACTTACTAGCGGACAATGAGCAGTTCTTC. The whole variable domain, remainder taken from reference TRBV7-2 and TRBJ2-1, is GAGVSQSPSNKVTEKGKDVELRCDPISGHTALYWYRQSLGQGLEFLIYFQGNSAPDKSGLPSDRFSAERTGGSVSTLTIQRTQQEDSAVYLCASNLLADNEQFFGPGTRLTVL.

The chain combines TRBV30 with TRBJ2-3; possible D gene TRBD2, 7 bases. Trimming pared 5 bases from V and 4 bases from J, leaving 16 bases between. Germline V gene data show CDR1 as GTSNPN and CDR2 as SVGIG (reference sequence). The CDR3 is 14 residues long. The chain's CDR3 is CAWARGAGADTQYF. DNA of the CDR3: TGTGCCTGGGCACGGGGGGCAGGTGCAGATACGCAGTATTTT.

The V gene is TRBV5-5, the J gene TRBJ2-2, with D maybe TRBD2 (6 bases). V lost 0 bases and J 0 bases, leaving 6 bases between the germline ends. CDR1 is SGHKS and CDR2 is YYEKEE in the germline V gene (reference sequence). The CDR3 totals 15 residues. The CDR3 protein is CASSLGGANTGELFF. CDR3 DNA sequence: TGTGCCAGCAGCTTGGGCGGGGCGAACACCGGGGAGCTGTTTTTT. Full variable domain (remainder filled in from reference TRBV5-5 and TRBJ2-2): DAGVTQSPTHLIKTRGQQVTLRCSPISGHKSVSWYQQVLGQGPQFIFQYYEKEERGRGNFPDRFSARQFPNYSSELNVNALLLGDSALYLCASSLGGANTGELFFGEGSRLTVL.

The chain is built from TRBV18 and TRBJ1-2; maybe TRBD1 (5 bases). The CDR3 has 16 residues. Germline lookup yields CDR1 KGHSH and CDR2 LQKENI. Trimming removed 2 bases at V and 6 bases at J, with 19 bases between. The CDR3 nucleotides are TGTGCCAGCTCACCAAGCAAAACGACAGTATTGAATGGCTACACCTTC. It codes for CASSPSKTTVLNGYTF.

This clone was seen only a few times. The chain combines TRBV4-1 with TRBJ1-1; 7 bases line up with TRBD1. J lost 4 bases, V lost 3 bases, and 5 bases had no gene match. This CDR3 is built from 14 residues. Per the germline V gene, CDR1 is MGHRA and CDR2 is YSYEKL. The DNA for the CDR3 is TGCGCCAGCAGCCAGGAGCACAGGGGCACTGAAGCTTTCTTT. Its translation is CASSQEHRGTEAFF.

The chain employs TRBV30 and TRBJ2-2, with D possibly matching TRBD2 (6 bases). This CDR3 has 16 amino acids. V was trimmed by 0 bases and J by 4 bases, leaving 15 bases between them. Germline V lookup: CDR1 GTSNPN, CDR2 SVGIG (reference sequence). CDR3: CAWSVRGRGSTGELFF. The DNA for the CDR3 is TGTGCCTGGAGTGTACGGGGGAGAGGAAGCACCGGGGAGCTGTTTTTT.

This chain connects TRBV21-1 to TRBJ2-2; the table's D call, TRBD1, has no DNA check behind it. TRBV21-1 is a listed pseudogene. This CDR3 region has 16 residues. The CDR3 region is CASLRDRRSNTGELFF. CDR3 coding DNA: TGTGCCAGCCTCCGGGACAGGCGCTCGAACACCGGGGAGCTGTTTTTT.

This clone was seen a handful of times. The chain combines TRBV5-1 with TRBJ2-2, with a possible D match to TRBD1 (5 bases). The CDR3 sequence is 16 residues long. CDR1 is SGHRS and CDR2 is YFSETQ in the germline V gene. Trimming pared 0 bases from V and 7 bases from J, leaving 16 bases between. In nucleotides, the CDR3 is TGCGCCAGCAGCTTGGCCCGACAGCCCACCCTCGGGGAGCTGTTTTTT. Amino acid sequence: CASSLARQPTLGELFF.

The rearrangement joins TRBV3-1 (or the pseudogene TRBV3-2) to TRBJ1-2, with a possible D match to TRBD1 (6 bases). The CDR3 consists of 14 residues. Germline values: CDR1 LGHDT, CDR2 YNNKEL (reference sequence). The germline V and J ends were trimmed by 4 bases and 3 bases, with 12 bases remaining between them. The CDR3 DNA is TGTGCCAGCAGCCGCCGGGACACAGACTATGGCTACACCTTC. Protein product: CASSRRDTDYGYTF.

In its sample, this clone was seen a few times. The V gene is TRBV12-3 or TRBV12-4, the J gene TRBJ2-7, with D possibly TRBD2 on 5 matching bases. The CDR3 contains 13 residues. Trimming removed 5 bases from V and 6 bases from J, with 14 bases in between. CDR3 amino acids: CASSPRVGGEQYF. DNA of the CDR3: TGTGCCAGCAGTCCACGGGTCGGAGGCGAGCAGTACTTC.

The chain links TRBV30 to TRBJ2-7; the match to TRBD2 covers 8 bases. This CDR3 is 13 amino acids long. V gave up 1 base and J gave up 4 bases; unmatched junction bases: 3. Germline-derived CDR1 and CDR2 are GTSNPN and SVGIG (reference sequence). The CDR3 sequence is CAWSDSGSYEQYF. In nucleotides, the CDR3 is TGTGCCTGGAGTGACAGCGGGAGTTACGAGCAGTACTTC. The whole variable domain, remainder taken from reference TRBV30 and TRBJ2-7, is SQTIHQWPATLVQPVGSPLSLECTVEGTSNPNLYWYRQAAGRGLQLLFYSVGIGQISSEVPQNLSASRPQDRQFILSSKKLLLSDSGFYLCAWSDSGSYEQYFGPGTRLTVT.

The V call is TRBV18, the J call TRBJ1-1; D gene uncertain. The CDR3 has 14 amino acids. Trimming took off 2 bases at V and 6 bases at J, with 13 bases between the two ends. The germline V gene has CDR1 KGHSH and CDR2 LQKENI. The CDR3 bases are TGTGCCAGCTCACCAGGCGGGCGATTTTCTGAAGCTTTCTTT. Translated, it gives CASSPGGRFSEAFF. The complete variable domain, with remaining parts taken from reference TRBV18 and TRBJ1-1, reads NAGVMQNPRHLVRRRGQEARLRCSPMKGHSHVYWYRQLPEEGLKFMVYLQKENIIDESGMPKERFSAEFPKEGPSILRIQQVVRGDSAAYFCASSPGGRFSEAFFGQGTRLTVV.

The chain joins TRBV6-9 to TRBJ2-1, with a tentative D call TRBD1 (6 bases). The V end lost 2 bases, the J end lost 0 bases, and 20 bases lay between the germline ends. Per the germline V gene, CDR1 is MNHGY and CDR2 is SVAAGI. The CDR3 spans 19 residues. The CDR3 DNA follows: TGTGCCAGCAGTTATCGGCGCAGCACCATCAGGGGCTCCTACAATGAGCAGTTCTTC. Protein product: CASSYRRSTIRGSYNEQFF.

J is TRBJ2-2 and V is TRBV28; 11 bases align to TRBD2. The CDR3 has 16 residues. With 3 bases clipped from V and 4 bases from J, the junction kept 4 bases outside the gene matches. CDR1 and CDR2 (germline): MDHEN, SYDVKM. CDR3: CASSFLAGGSTGELFF. The DNA of the CDR3 is TGTGCCAGCAGTTTTCTAGCGGGGGGCAGCACCGGGGAGCTGTTTTTT.

The CDR3 spells CATSDPAGGARDTQYF. The CDR3 bases are TGTGCCACCAGTGATCCAGCGGGGGGAGCTCGGGATACGCAGTATTTT. V gene TRBV24-1 combines with J gene TRBJ2-3; 9 bases agree with TRBD2. The CDR3 is made up of 16 amino acids. Germline V CDR1 and CDR2: KGHDR, SFDVKD. V dropped 3 bases and J dropped 6; count of bases not matched to a gene: 9.

This clone was seen more than once but under ten times. This sequence joins TRBV28 and TRBJ1-2, with 9 bases matching TRBD1. CDR3 length equals 15 residues. Trimming took 6 bases from V and 6 from J; bases not matched to a gene: 11. CDR1 is MDHEN and CDR2 is SYDVKM in the germline V gene. CDR3 DNA: TGTGCCAGCAGAGGGACAGGGTTTTATCGGGATGGCTACACCTTC. Its protein is CASRGTGFYRDGYTF.

The chain joins TRBV11-2 to TRBJ2-3; 13 bases line up with TRBD2. This CDR3 is 15 amino acids long. V shed 5 bases, J shed 7 bases, and the junction held 6 bases outside the gene matches. The V gene's germline CDR1 is SGHAT and CDR2 FQNNGV. The CDR3 protein is CASSRRTSGSYTQYF. DNA for the CDR3: TGTGCCAGCAGCCGAAGGACTAGCGGGAGTTATACGCAGTATTTT.

V usage is TRBV6-5 and J usage is TRBJ2-1; perhaps TRBD1 as D (5 bases). V shed 6 bases and J shed 8 bases, with 14 bases lying between them. CDR3 length: 13 amino acids. CDR1 and CDR2 from the germline V gene are MNHEY and SVGAGI. In DNA, the CDR3 is TGTGCCAGCAGCTCGCCACAGGACCATGAGCAGTTCTTC. It specifies CASSSPQDHEQFF.

The V gene is TRBV28, the J gene TRBJ1-5; 9 bases match TRBD1. V lost 3 bases, J lost 5 bases, and 5 bases stayed unmatched. This CDR3 contains 15 residues. The germline gives CDR1 MDHEN, CDR2 SYDVKM. CDR3 loop: CASSLATGGYQPQHF. CDR3 bases: TGTGCCAGCAGTTTGGCGACAGGGGGGTATCAGCCCCAGCATTTT.